The 18 T cell receptor beta chains in this list originate from one sample, sequenced in a study of post-analysis software for immune sequencing data. Study conclusions and caveats: TRBV5-6, TRBV5-1 and TRBV20-1 were among several TRBV segments more frequent in patients than controls.

Their target antigens are unknown. Unique molecular identifiers featured in each of the TCR beta cDNA libraries. TCRdb analysed the PCR reads with MiXCR anew, one entry per CDR3 protein. The sample has about 800,000 distinct CDR3 sequences, roughly 30% seen once. The specimen sequenced was blood. The source is a girl aged 10-17 years with multiple sclerosis.

This clonotype was observed a handful of times. The DNA for the CDR3 is TGTGCCAGCAGTTACTCAGGGAATGGCTACACCTTC. It is translated as CASSYSGNGYTF. This chain links TRBV6-6 with TRBJ1-2; no reliable D call. The V end was cut by 0 bases, the J end by 6 bases, with 5 bases between. Germline lookup yields CDR1 MNHNY and CDR2 SVGAGI (reference sequence). The length of the CDR3 is 12 residues.

This clonotype occurred a few times. The CDR3 protein is CASSPSPTRGTANYGYTF. The CDR3 DNA is TGTGCCAGCAGCCCAAGCCCCACCAGGGGAACCGCTAACTATGGCTACACCTTC. The V and J genes are TRBV7-9 and TRBJ1-2; perhaps TRBD1 as D (6 bases). Germline values: CDR1 SEHNR, CDR2 FQNEAQ (reference sequence). The V end was cut by 5 bases, the J end by 0 bases, with 22 bases between. The CDR3 extends over 18 amino acids.

CDR3 DNA sequence: TGTGCCAGCACTTTCCCTTCCGGGCAGGGCCCCTTGGAGGCTCAGCCCCAGCATTTT. This gives the protein CASTFPSGQGPLEAQPQHF. The gene calls are TRBV6-5 and TRBJ1-5; D possibly corresponds to TRBD1 (5 bases). Germline assignment: CDR1 MNHEY and CDR2 SVGAGI. The length of the CDR3 is 19 residues. The ends were cut back, 7 bases at V and 6 bases at J, with 31 bases in the middle.

This clonotype has a single count. One junction end disagrees with the germline gene, perhaps due to a read error. This rearrangement joins TRBV10-3 to TRBJ2-7; maybe TRBD1 (5 bases). The J call may be faulty, since TRBJ2-4 better matches the DNA end. The CDR3 extends over 17 amino acids. Germline CDR1 ENHRY, CDR2 SYGVKD. The CDR3 loop reads CAVSESQAAGAKNIQYF. The CDR3 DNA reads TGTGCCGTCAGTGAGTCACAGGCGGCAGGGGCCAAAAACATTCAGTACTTC.

The rearrangement joins TRBV7-2 to TRBJ1-1; TRBD1 might be the D (5 bases). The CDR3 consists of 16 residues. The germline V and J ends were trimmed by 5 bases and 4 bases, with 20 bases remaining between them. In germline, CDR1 is SGHTA, CDR2 FQGNSA. The CDR3 loop is CASSRGDGGDGTEAFF. As DNA, the CDR3 is TGTGCCAGCAGCCGGGGGGACGGGGGGGATGGCACTGAAGCTTTCTTT.

This clonotype was seen a single time. The junction departs from the called germline gene at one end, perhaps through a read error. The chain uses TRBV20-1 and TRBJ2-3; D remains ambiguous. The CDR3 is made up of 15 amino acids. The germline V gene encodes CDR1 DFQATT and CDR2 SNEGSKA (reference sequence). In nucleotides, the CDR3 is TGCAGTGCTAGAGACCTCCTGCTAAGCACAGATACGCGGTATTTT. It is translated as CSARDLLLSTDTRYF.

At least ten counts were recorded for this clonotype. J is TRBJ2-7 and V is TRBV27; D tentatively fits TRBD1 or TRBD2 (5 bases each). The germline gives CDR1 MNHEY, CDR2 SMNVEV (reference sequence). This CDR3 region has 15 residues. V shed 3 bases and J shed 3 bases, with 15 bases lying between them. CDR3 sequence: CASSFGGGRVYEQYF. The CDR3 bases are TGTGCCAGCAGTTTCGGAGGAGGCAGGGTCTACGAGCAGTACTTC.

This clonotype was counted between two and nine times. The CDR3 reads CASSSDLNQPQHF. The CDR3 nucleotides are TGTGCCAGCAGCTCGGACCTTAATCAGCCCCAGCATTTT. The chain has TRBV7-9 and TRBJ1-5; D gene ambiguous. The V gene lost 4 bases and the J gene lost 4 bases, with 8 bases spanning the gap. This CDR3 is 13 amino acids long. From germline, CDR1 is SEHNR and CDR2 FQNEAQ (reference sequence). The full variable domain, with the rest looked up from reference TRBV7-9 and TRBJ1-5, is DTGVSQNPRHKITKRGQNVTFRCDPISEHNRLYWYRQTLGQGPEFLTYFQNEAQLEKSRLLSDRFSAERPKGSFSTLEIQRTEQGDSAMYLCASSSDLNQPQHFGDGTRLSIL.

The sample holds a few counts of this clonotype. The chain recombines TRBV20-1 with TRBJ1-4, with 9 nucleotides matching TRBD1. CDR3 length equals 17 residues. Trimming at V came to 1 base and at J to 3 bases, leaving 9 bases not matched to a gene. CDR1 DFQATT and CDR2 SNEGSKA come from the germline V gene (reference sequence). The DNA for the CDR3 is TGCAGTGCTAGAGCTGCCGGGACAGGGCTCGCTAATGAAAAACTGTTTTTT. Its translation: CSARAAGTGLANEKLFF.

A few counts support this clonotype. This chain uses TRBV7-9 with TRBJ2-1; D remains ambiguous. The CDR3 is 15 amino acids. V was shortened by 5 bases and J by 3 bases, with 14 bases between the two germline ends. Germline V lookup: CDR1 SEHNR, CDR2 FQNEAQ (reference sequence). Written as DNA, the CDR3 is TGTGCCAGCAGCCGTGTATTCGATGTCTACAATGAGCAGTTCTTC. Translating it yields CASSRVFDVYNEQFF.

The J gene is TRBJ1-1, the V gene TRBV20-1; 8 nucleotides align to TRBD1. The J segment lost 8 bases and the V segment lost 2 bases, leaving 4 bases of the junction unmatched. The CDR3 is 12 amino acids. From germline, CDR1 is DFQATT and CDR2 SNEGSKA (reference sequence). This CDR3 reads CSARYRGAEAFF. The CDR3 region has the DNA TGCAGTGCTAGATACAGGGGGGCCGAAGCTTTCTTT.

This clonotype was picked up a small number of times. The rearrangement uses TRBV24-1 and TRBJ2-1; 8 positions agree with TRBD1. Germline V gene lookup returns CDR1 KGHDR and CDR2 SFDVKD. The junction had 8 bases not matched to a gene; V was cut back by 4 bases and J by 4 bases. CDR3 length: 16 amino acids. CDR3 region: CATSDRDRGPYNEQFF. In nucleotides, the CDR3 is TGTGCCACCAGTGACCGCGACAGGGGACCTTACAATGAGCAGTTCTTC.

This clonotype was counted only a few times. The J gene is TRBJ2-5, the V gene TRBV20-1, with 11 bases that match TRBD2. V shed 6 bases and J 4 bases; nucleotides not matched to a gene: 13. The germline CDR1 and CDR2 sequences are DFQATT and SNEGSKA (reference sequence). This CDR3 comprises 16 residues. The CDR3 nucleotides are TGCAGTGCCCAGGGACTAGCGGCGACGATAGGAGAGACCCAGTACTTC. Translation gives CSAQGLAATIGETQYF.

In this sample, this clonotype turned up once. The J gene is TRBJ1-1, the V gene TRBV5-1; 7 bases map to TRBD1. The CDR3 is made up of 15 amino acids. V lost 4 bases, J lost 4 bases, and 10 bases stayed unmatched. Germline CDR1 is SGHRS and CDR2 is YFSETQ. CDR3: CASSRTTGDGTEAFF. The CDR3 nucleotides read TGCGCCAGCAGCCGAACTACAGGGGATGGCACTGAAGCTTTCTTT.

This clonotype was observed a handful of times. This chain joins TRBV20-1 and TRBJ2-7, with D possibly TRBD2 on 6 matching bases. V was clipped by 0 bases and J by 2 bases, with 11 bases between them. Germline lookup yields CDR1 DFQATT and CDR2 SNEGSKA (reference sequence). The CDR3 has 14 amino acids. The CDR3 sequence: CSARDHGGTYEQYF. CDR3 coding DNA: TGCAGTGCTAGAGATCATGGGGGGACCTACGAGCAGTACTTC.

This chain connects TRBV7-2 to TRBJ1-4; D is uncertain. CDR1 is SGHTA and CDR2 is FQGNSA in the germline V gene. Trimming pared 0 bases from V and 0 bases from J, leaving 8 bases between. The CDR3 loop spans 16 amino acids. The CDR3 DNA reads as TGTGCCAGCAGCTTAGCGCACCGGTCAACTAATGAAAAACTGTTTTTT. Residues: CASSLAHRSTNEKLFF.

A few counts support this clonotype. The rearrangement uses TRBV7-2 and TRBJ1-5; the D is unclear. Per germline, CDR1 SGHTA and CDR2 FQGNSA. V lost 5 bases, J lost 4 bases, and 6 bases lay in between. This CDR3 region has 12 residues. The CDR3 region is CASSKLNQPQHF. The CDR3 DNA reads as TGTGCCAGCAGCAAATTAAATCAGCCCCAGCATTTT.

The rearrangement links TRBV20-1 to TRBJ2-7, with D perhaps TRBD1 (7 bases). The CDR3 spans 14 residues. In germline, CDR1 is DFQATT, CDR2 SNEGSKA (reference sequence). V lost 0 bases, J lost 1 base, and 10 bases lay in between. CDR3 residues: CSARDRGDSYEQYF. The CDR3 nucleotides read TGCAGTGCTAGAGACAGGGGGGATTCCTACGAGCAGTACTTC.